This TCR beta chain was captured by sequencing in a study of T cells in tuberculosis. No alpha-beta pairing information exists for these sequences. Some clones are missing from TCRdb's copy, which holds only in-frame ones; the method was immunoSEQ multiplex PCR. The sample yields approximately 100,000 clones, under 95% seen once. Thawed, overnight-rested PBMC were stained with GMM-loaded CD1B tetramer, viability dye and anti-CD3, then sorted. The CD1B tetramers carried C32 glucose monomycolate purified from Rhodococcus equi. The CDR3 sequence is 12 residues long. Trimming removed 4 bases at V and 3 bases at J, with 7 bases between. The V gene's germline CDR1 is SGHTA and CDR2 FQGNSA.

This chain uses TRBV7-2 with TRBJ2-7; D is ambiguous. The sequenced sample consisted of CD1b-GMM tetramer-negative cells sorted from PBMCs. This receptor was taken from an adult woman with latent tuberculosis. CDR3 bases: TGTGCCAGCAGCTCGACTCTCTACGAGCAGTACTTC. It translates to CASSSTLYEQYF.